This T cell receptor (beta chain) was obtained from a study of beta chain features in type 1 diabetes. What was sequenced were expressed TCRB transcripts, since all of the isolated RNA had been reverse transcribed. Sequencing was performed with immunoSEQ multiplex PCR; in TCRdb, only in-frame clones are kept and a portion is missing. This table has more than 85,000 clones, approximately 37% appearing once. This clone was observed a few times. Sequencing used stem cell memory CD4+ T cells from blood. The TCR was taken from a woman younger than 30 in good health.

CDR3 sequence (DNA): TGCAGCGTGCGGACAGGGCCCTACGAGCAGTACTTC. Protein sequence: CSVRTGPYEQYF. V gene TRBV29-1 combines with J gene TRBJ2-7, with 8 bases lining up with TRBD1. The junction had 3 bases not matched to a gene; V was cut back by 6 bases and J by 2 bases. The CDR3 sequence is 12 residues long. Germline V CDR1 and CDR2: SQVTM, ANQGSEA.